Each of the 24 T cell receptor delta chains below was sequenced from the same sample in a study of gamma-delta T cells after stem cell transplantation. TCRdb reanalysed the RT-PCR reads with CATT. Among about 5,400 delta-chain clones, 9.8% were seen once, and the ten largest hold roughly 13%. Sequenced input: gamma-delta T cells. These receptors came from a human donor. It is not recorded whose cells these are; they may come from a transplant donor.

For this clone: Given a much more abundant clone one base away, this may be a read error. Additional DNA sequences in this sample encode the identical CDR3. This chain joins TRDV2 and TRDJ1; D possibly corresponds to TRDD3 (6 bases). Germline values: CDR1 GEAIGNYY, CDR2 EKD. The CDR3 is made up of 20 amino acids. CDR3 sequence reads: CACDTVLGSVQSRNTDKLIF. CDR3 coding DNA: TGCGCCTGTGACACCGTACTGGGCTCGGTTCAATCCCGTAACACCGATAAACTCATCTTT.

With regard to this clone: This sequence is one base from a far larger clone and is likely a read error. This CDR3 is also generated by other DNA sequences in the sample. The V call is TRDV2, the J call TRDJ1; TRDD3 matches 9 bases. The length of the CDR3 is 18 residues. Germline V gives CDR1 GEAIGNYY, CDR2 EKD. DNA for the CDR3: TGTGCCTGTGACAACATCCGTACTGGGGGAAACGATACCGATAAACTTATCTTT. Translated: CACDNIRTGGNDTDKLIF.

The chain joins TRDV2 to TRDJ1, with TRDD3 matching 12 bases. Unmatched junction bases numbered 5, after V lost 2 bases and J lost 8 bases. This CDR3 comprises 14 residues. Germline CDR1 GEAIGNYY, CDR2 EKD. CDR3 coding DNA: TGTGCCTGTGACAGTCTGGGGGATACGCAGAAACTCATCTTT. It translates to CACDSLGDTQKLIF.

With respect to this clone: A much bigger clone sits one base away, suggesting this may be a read error. This chain links TRDV1 with TRDJ1; D unresolved. CDR1 is TSWWSYY and CDR2 is QGS in the germline V gene. The length of the CDR3 is 11 residues. For the CDR3, the DNA is TGCTCCGGTGTTAGGCCCGATAAACTCATCTTT. Translation: CSGVRPDKLIF.

This clone was found a few times. TCRdb lists a protein that is different at residue 6 from the translated DNA; the protein given here uses the DNA translation. The chain carries TRDV2 and TRDJ2, with D unclear. There are 18 residues in the CDR3. Germline values: CDR1 GEAIGNYY, CDR2 EKD. V was cut by 0 bases and J by 0 bases, with 16 bases left in between. CDR3 nucleotide sequence: TGTGCCTGTGACACCGCGGGAAGGTCCGTCCCTTTGACAGCACAACTCTTCTTT. Amino acid sequence: CACDTAGRSVPLTAQLFF.

This clone has more than one count but fewer than ten. The chain recombines TRDV2 with TRDJ1, with D perhaps TRDD3 (6 bases). The V end lost 1 base, the J end lost 0 bases, and 17 bases lay between the germline ends. The CDR3 has 17 residues. The germline CDR1 and CDR2 sequences are GEAIGNYY and EKD. This CDR3 is CACDTGTGGMYTDKLIF. The CDR3 nucleotides read TGTGCCTGTGACACAGGGACGGGGGGAATGTACACCGATAAACTCATCTTT.

This clone has only a few counts. A far larger clone is one base from this, pointing to a likely read error. This specimen includes other DNA sequences encoding the same CDR3. The J gene is TRDJ1, the V gene TRDV2; 9 positions match TRDD3. Germline CDR1 and CDR2: GEAIGNYY and EKD. This CDR3 has 15 amino acids. CDR3 coding DNA: TGTGCATGTGACTTACTGGGGGAATACACCGATAAACTCATCTTT. The encoded protein is CACDLLGEYTDKLIF.

On this clone itself: An end of the junction does not agree with germline; a read error may underlie this. The genes are TRDV2 and TRDJ3; 11 nucleotides match TRDD3. CDR1 and CDR2 (germline): GEAIGNYY, EKD. The CDR3 is 20 residues long. CDR3 sequence (DNA): TGTGCCTGTGACACCGGATGGGGGATACGAACCGGCTGTGACACCCGACCGATGTTTTTC. Translated, it gives CACDTGWGIRTGCDTRPMFF.

This clone was counted only a few times. J is TRDJ1 and V is TRDV3; 9 nucleotides agree with TRDD3. Germline trimming cut 2 bases from V and 2 bases from J; bases unmatched to any gene: 12. In germline, CDR1 is TVYSNPD, CDR2 GDNSRS (reference sequence). This CDR3 is 16 amino acids long. CDR3 amino acids: CAFCRSGGWGTDKLIF. The CDR3 region has the DNA TGTGCCTTTTGTCGGTCTGGGGGATGGGGAACCGATAAACTCATCTTT.

For this clone: With a far larger clone one base away, a read error is the likely cause. The same CDR3 arises from other DNA sequences in this sample as well. The gene calls are TRDV2 and TRDJ1; D unclear. Germline assignment: CDR1 GEAIGNYY and CDR2 EKD. V was clipped by 1 base and J by 0 bases, with 8 bases between them. The CDR3 sequence is 14 residues long. CDR3 sequence (DNA): TGTGCCTGTGACACGGTGCTGAACACCGATAAACTCATCTTT. Its translation: CACDTVLNTDKLIF.

This clone was found a few times. This chain links TRDV2 with TRDJ3, with TRDD3 identical over 7 bases. The V segment lost 0 bases and the J segment 1 base; nucleotides outside the gene matches: 17. This CDR3 region has 22 residues. The germline V gene has CDR1 GEAIGNYY and CDR2 EKD. The CDR3 is CACDTSPLGGSLLSWDTRQMFF. CDR3 in DNA: TGTGCCTGTGACACCTCGCCTCTAGGGGGATCCCTCCTGTCCTGGGACACCCGACAGATGTTTTTC.

This clone was observed a handful of times. TCRdb assigns this DNA the protein of a much larger clone, which departs from its translation at residue 15; this likely reflects a read error, and the protein shown comes from translating the DNA. The chain uses TRDV2 and TRDJ1, with TRDD3 matching over 12 bases. Germline CDR1 GEAIGNYY, CDR2 EKD. The CDR3 length is 18 residues. J gave up 10 bases and V 0 bases, and 17 bases lay outside the gene matches. For the CDR3, the DNA is TGTGCCTGTGACACCCTGGTACTGGGGGATACCGCCGGGGGGAGACTCATCTTT. This codes for CACDTLVLGDTAGGRLIF.

The genes are TRDV2 and TRDJ2, with a possible D match to TRDD3 (5 bases). With 0 bases removed from V and 6 bases from J, the gap between germline ends came to 22 bases. The CDR3 spans 18 residues. The germline V gene has CDR1 GEAIGNYY and CDR2 EKD. Here the CDR3 reads CACDTVSNGEASAAQLFF. CDR3 nucleotides: TGTGCCTGTGACACCGTTAGTAACGGGGAGGCGAGCGCAGCACAACTCTTCTTT.

The chain joins TRDV2 to TRDJ2; maybe TRDD3 (7 bases). The V gene's germline CDR1 is GEAIGNYY and CDR2 EKD. Trimming took 3 bases from V and 4 from J, leaving 26 bases between them. The CDR3 is 19 amino acids. This CDR3 is CACDGGLPGGDKKTAQLFF. In nucleotides, the CDR3 is TGTGCCTGTGACGGGGGGCTTCCTGGAGGGGATAAAAAGACAGCACAACTCTTCTTT.

By share, this clone ranks as large (0.1 to 1%). J is TRDJ1 and V is TRDV2, with D tentatively TRDD3 (5 bases). V shed 0 bases and J shed 0 bases, with 19 bases lying between them. Germline assignment: CDR1 GEAIGNYY and CDR2 EKD. This CDR3 has 18 residues. The chain's CDR3 is CACDTVQPGDLYTDKLIF. The CDR3, as DNA: TGTGCCTGTGACACCGTCCAACCCGGGGACCTGTACACCGATAAACTCATCTTT.

This clone was counted between two and nine times. A much larger clonotype is one base distant, so this may be a read error. The chain employs TRDV2 and TRDJ3; TRDD3 matches 11 bases. The ends lost 1 base at V and 0 bases at J; junction bases unmatched: 13. The germline gives CDR1 GEAIGNYY, CDR2 EKD. The CDR3 sequence is 22 residues long. In DNA, the CDR3 is TGTGCCTGTGACACTCCCAACTCTGGGGGATACCACAGCTCCTGGGACACCCGACAGATGTTTTTC. This encodes CACDTPNSGGYHSSWDTRQMFF.

As regards this clone: With a much larger clone just one base away, this may be a read error. The rearrangement links TRDV2 to TRDJ2; the match to TRDD3 covers 10 bases. Germline CDR1 is GEAIGNYY and CDR2 is EKD. The length of the CDR3 is 18 residues. J was trimmed by 0 bases and V by 0 bases; bases with no gene match: 6. CDR3 region: CACDTLLGDVALTAQLFF. The CDR3 DNA is TGTGCCTGTGACACCTTACTGGGGGATGTAGCTTTGACAGCACAACTCTTCTTT.

Only a few counts were recorded for this clone. This rearrangement joins TRDV2 to TRDJ3; 9 nucleotides agree with TRDD3. Germline CDR1 GEAIGNYY, CDR2 EKD. The CDR3 runs 22 residues. The V gene end was trimmed by 0 bases and the J gene end by 0 bases; junction bases not matched to a gene: 14. This CDR3 is CACDTVWGIPRETSWDTRQMFF. The DNA of the CDR3 is TGTGCCTGTGACACCGTCTGGGGGATTCCCCGAGAGACCTCCTGGGACACCCGACAGATGTTTTTC.

The CDR3: CACDTVEGIRNTDKLIF. CDR3 coding DNA: TGTGCCTGTGACACCGTAGAGGGGATACGCAACACCGATAAACTCATCTTT. J is TRDJ1 and V is TRDV2; 9 bases fit TRDD3. Germline V CDR1 and CDR2: GEAIGNYY, EKD. V was pared by 0 bases and J by 0 bases, with 7 bases of the junction left unmatched. The CDR3 has 17 residues.

Judged by abundance, this clone is medium-sized (0.01 to 0.1%). The sample carries other DNA sequences with the same CDR3. This CDR3 is CACDPVAGDTSDKLIF. The CDR3 DNA reads as TGTGCCTGTGACCCCGTCGCTGGGGATACTTCGGATAAACTCATCTTT. The rearrangement uses TRDV2 and TRDJ1; 8 nucleotides agree with TRDD3. This CDR3 spans 16 amino acids. From germline, CDR1 is GEAIGNYY and CDR2 EKD. V was clipped by 3 bases and J by 5 bases; unmatched bases: 13.

This clone appeared a few times. This is likely an artifact of a read error, given a far larger clone one base away. This rearrangement joins TRDV2 to TRDJ1; TRDD3 matches at 8 bases. The CDR3 loop spans 17 amino acids. Trimming took 3 bases from V and 0 from J; bases not matched to a gene: 11. Germline V lookup: CDR1 GEAIGNYY, CDR2 EKD. The CDR3 coding sequence is TGTGCCTGTGACGCCCTGTTGGGGGATGCATACACCGATAAACTCATCTTT. This translates into CACDALLGDAYTDKLIF.

Regarding this clone: One end of the junction fails to match germline, which may point to a read error. The CDR3 DNA reads as TGTGCCTGTGACACCGGAGCACTGGGGGCTAGCTCCTGTGACACCCGACAGATGTTTTTC. This sequence encodes CACDTGALGASSCDTRQMFF. V usage is TRDV2 and J usage is TRDJ3; TRDD3 matches at 8 bases. Per germline, CDR1 GEAIGNYY and CDR2 EKD. The CDR3 spans 20 residues.

There are a few counts of this clone. This chain connects TRAV38-2/DV8 to TRDJ1, with 13 bases matching TRDD3. With 4 bases clipped from V and 0 bases from J, the junction kept 12 bases outside the gene matches. This CDR3 region has 19 residues. CDR1 TSESDYY and CDR2 QEAYKQQN come from the germline V gene. CDR3 region: CAYRFPVLGDTPDTDKLIF. The CDR3 DNA reads TGTGCTTATAGGTTTCCCGTACTGGGGGATACGCCAGACACCGATAAACTCATCTTT.

To note about this clone: TCRdb assigns this DNA the protein of a much larger clone, which departs from its translation at residue 13; this likely reflects a read error, and the protein shown comes from translating the DNA. This chain uses TRDV2 with TRDJ1; 13 bases match TRDD3. The CDR3 is 18 amino acids. Germline lookup yields CDR1 GEAIGNYY and CDR2 EKD. V dropped 2 bases and J dropped 3; count of bases not matched to a gene: 11. For the CDR3, the DNA is TGTGCCTGTGACATCGTACTGGGGGATACGGGGTACGCCGATAAACTCATCTTT. Its protein product is CACDIVLGDTGYADKLIF.